These T cell receptor beta chains were read from a single sample in a study of T cells in Graves' hyperthyroidism and ophthalmopathy. Each CDR3 protein is one row after TCRdb ran MiXCR on the multiplex PCR reads. Found here are about 840,000 distinct CDR3 sequences, more than 30% of them singletons; the top ten hold 7.5% to 9.5%. Sequencing was performed on blood. The source is a man between 18 and 29 years old with Graves' hyperthyroidism. Both conserved end residues are trimmed from each CDR3. Size is omitted from some rows. Given values are once, few, many or a class for expanded clones.

size	V	CDR3
few	TRBV6-4	ASWVRSRNTEAF
many	TRBV25-1	ASSEIGREYEQY
many	TRBV6-5	ASTASDVGSPLH
few	TRBV7-2	ASSLKSFYEQY
few	TRBV11-3	ASRGTGSNTEAF
NA	TRBV6-2/TRBV6-3	ASSPGGRYQETQY
NA	TRBV20-1	SARELHYEQC
few	TRBV12-3/TRBV12-4	ASSLEHLYGYT
many	TRBV7-9	ASSLAHRGTEKLF
NA	TRBV20-1	SARDEVSTQY
many	TRBV24-1	ATSDLGGPQH
few	TRBV12-3/TRBV12-4	ASSFRDSVNEKLF
many	TRBV15	ATSRARETQY
many	TRBV7-9	ASGGSPLH
NA	TRBV7-3	ASSRPSGGPSGELF
few	TRBV19	ASSSLGGNGNTEAF
few	TRBV7-3	ASSSPAGTQETQY
few	TRBV20-1	SYSNSPLH
many	TRBV7-2	ASSYGHEQY
few	TRBV12-3/TRBV12-4	ASSSHQYQETQY
NA	TRBV7-9	ASSFGLAGTRELF
many	TRBV10-2	ASITNTGELF
NA	TRBV2	ASTRYGERTDTQY
NA	TRBV19	ASTPGTAKNQPQH
many	TRBV2	AAAMEGGYEQY
NA	TRBV20-1	SALDRRNYGYT
NA	TRBV24-1	ATSDIKRSGGELF
NA	TRBV20-1	SARDRAYGGELF
NA	TRBV5-1	ASSLVTGYT
few	TRBV10-3	AISDFSSRGITYEQY
few	TRBV12-3/TRBV12-4	ASSSAPNTEAF
NA	TRBV2	ASTEGATNETLF
few	TRBV7-8	ASSFAGGTSITGELF
NA	TRBV5-8	ASSQEEGNYSPLH
many	TRBV12-3/TRBV12-4	ASMRGFYTEAF
few	TRBV6-5	ASSYGRYNQPQH
many	TRBV20-1	SARSQGNYGYT
NA	TRBV20-1	SARLRFGANVLT
few	TRBV4-1	ASSHPGTARTNEKLF
NA	TRBV29-1	SVGGQGETQH
NA	TRBV29-1	SVEGAWETQY
NA	TRBV19	ASTRQGAVVSPLH
few	TRBV7-8	ASSSWDGAQETQY
NA	TRBV29-1	SEGTANQPQH
once	TRBV2	ASSEGGRYGYT
many	TRBV29-1	SVEDLRTSGAPYEQY